These 10 T cell receptor beta chains were sequenced from one sample in a study of blood T cells in healthy people across ages. PCR was performed a second time for roughly 6 to 12 cycles using a sample-barcoded 5' primer and a J-beta primer mix. In TCRdb, the 5' RACE reads were re-called with MiXCR into one record per CDR3 protein. The data show approximately 2,000,000 distinct CDR3 sequences, roughly two fifths seen once. The sequenced sample consisted of blood. The receptors originated from a human donor in good health.

CDR3 nucleotides: TGTGCCAGCAGCCCGGGAGACATTCAGGGAATGACTGAAGCTTTCTTT. Its protein is CASSPGDIQGMTEAFF. The chain employs TRBV7-9 and TRBJ1-1; D might be TRBD1 (5 bases). Germline V gives CDR1 SEHNR, CDR2 FQNEAQ (reference sequence). The length of the CDR3 is 16 residues. V dropped 5 bases and J dropped 5 bases, with 21 bases sitting between them.

A few counts support this clonotype. The chain is built from TRBV20-1 and TRBJ1-2; D gene ambiguous. This CDR3 region has 14 residues. V gave up 2 bases and J gave up 2 bases, with 12 bases separating them. From germline, CDR1 is DFQATT and CDR2 SNEGSKA (reference sequence). The CDR3 DNA reads TGCAGTGCTAGACAAGAGATTGGGAACTATGGCTACACCTTC. It translates to CSARQEIGNYGYTF.

This chain joins TRBV28 and TRBJ2-3; TRBD2 aligns across 8 bases. J was trimmed by 5 bases and V by 4 bases; bases with no gene match: 11. Germline assignment: CDR1 MDHEN and CDR2 SYDVKM. The length of the CDR3 is 16 residues. The CDR3 is CASSYRSGTYGDTQYF. The CDR3 bases are TGTGCCAGCAGTTATCGTAGCGGGACGTACGGAGATACGCAGTATTTT. The full variable domain, its missing parts supplied by reference TRBV28 and TRBJ2-3, is DVKVTQSSRYLVKRTGEKVFLECVQDMDHENMFWYRQDPGLGLRLIYFSYDVKMKEKGDIPEGYSVSREKKERFSLILESASTNQTSMYLCASSYRSGTYGDTQYFGPGTRLTVL.

V and J are TRBV13 and TRBJ2-3; possibly TRBD2 for D (6 bases). V lost 8 bases and J lost 8, with 14 bases in between. Germline-derived CDR1 and CDR2 are PRHDT and FYEKMQ (reference sequence). This CDR3 has 12 amino acids. The CDR3 reads CASASEGRTQYF. DNA for the CDR3: TGTGCCAGCGCTAGCGAGGGTCGTACGCAGTATTTT.

The chain combines TRBV15 with TRBJ2-1; 8 positions match TRBD2. Germline V CDR1 and CDR2: LNHNV, YYDKDF (reference sequence). V shed 3 bases, J shed 7 bases, and the junction held 14 bases outside the gene matches. CDR3 length: 17 amino acids. Here the CDR3 DNA reads TGTGCCACCAGCAGTCCCGACTGGACTAGCTTAAGGAATGAGCAGTTCTTC. Translation: CATSSPDWTSLRNEQFF.

In the case of this clonotype: One end of the junction varies from germline; a read error may be responsible. The J gene is TRBJ1-6, the V gene TRBV7-3, with D possibly being TRBD1 (6 bases). CDR3 length: 13 amino acids. Germline V gives CDR1 SGHTA, CDR2 FQGTGA. Here the CDR3 DNA reads TGTACCAGCAGCGTTCAGGGGAATTCACCCCTCCACTTT. Its translation: CTSSVQGNSPLHF.

This clonotype was observed a few times. The rearrangement links TRBV20-1 to TRBJ2-5; D perhaps matches TRBD2 (7 bases). The CDR3 runs 15 residues. The germline CDR1 and CDR2 sequences are DFQATT and SNEGSKA (reference sequence). V lost 4 bases, J lost 1 base, and 16 bases lay in between. This CDR3 reads CSATEGGDFQETQYF. The CDR3 region has the DNA TGCAGTGCTACTGAGGGGGGGGACTTCCAAGAGACCCAGTACTTC.

The chain is built from TRBV4-1 and TRBJ2-7; 9 positions agree with TRBD2. Germline values: CDR1 MGHRA, CDR2 YSYEKL. Losses at the gene ends were 6 bases for V and 8 bases for J; bases not matched to a gene: 11. This CDR3 has 14 amino acids. CDR3 sequence reads: CASRRSGGSGQQYF. The CDR3 bases are TGCGCCAGCAGGAGAAGCGGGGGGTCGGGACAGCAGTACTTC.

This rearrangement joins TRBV29-1 to TRBJ1-2, with D perhaps TRBD1 (5 bases). The V end lost 7 bases, the J end lost 0 bases, and 15 bases lay between the germline ends. The CDR3 has 14 amino acids. CDR1 SQVTM and CDR2 ANQGSEA come from the germline V gene. The CDR3 DNA reads TGCAGCGCATCACAGGTCCGATCTAACTATGGCTACACCTTC. Residues: CSASQVRSNYGYTF.

This CDR3 reads CASSQHPKGNEQFF. The CDR3 DNA follows: TGTGCCAGCAGTCAACATCCAAAGGGGAATGAGCAGTTCTTC. The chain is built from TRBV11-1 and TRBJ2-1; tentatively, D is TRBD1 (5 bases). The V gene lost 6 bases and the J gene lost 7 bases, with 16 bases spanning the gap. The CDR3 length is 14 residues. Looked up from germline, CDR1 is SGHAT and CDR2 is FQDESV (reference sequence).